The text below deals with one T cell receptor (beta chain). It has no known antigen specificity. No much larger clone exists at a distance of one base, and base qualities are not known. These data belong to a study of cytomegalovirus exposure and HLA in healthy donors (dated by TCRdb to about 2017). With regard to the full study: An earlier analysis of around 600 of the donors reported 250 to 300 Gb of sequence data and 117 million unique TCR beta sequences from 150 million to 200 million T cells. An early release that covered about 600 HLA-typed donors contained approximately 290 gigabases of sequencing data and 65 million to 100 million unique TCR sequences. The genetic ancestry cluster associated with self-reported Caucasian donors included about four fifths of the approximately 430 genotyped donors. The study aimed to test whether signatures of past pathogen exposure could be identified by cataloging public T cell receptors. The T cell repertoires of 550 to 850 subjects were profiled by immunosequencing and related to cytomegalovirus serostatus. Along with the approximately 620-subject first cohort, a separate validation cohort of approximately 110 different subjects was used. High-throughput TCR immunosequencing, statistical association of individual TCRs with disease status, and machine learning were combined to predict cytomegalovirus infection status. A later analysis re-examined previously published TCR beta repertoires from 500 to 700 donors and added high-resolution HLA genotyping to investigate patterns of TCR occurrence. In the later analysis, no new phenotypic data were used to find candidate immune exposures; instead, reliance was placed on TCR beta sequences and their occurrence across donors. To decide whether each TCR beta V gene segment behaved as functional or pseudogenic, an earlier analysis of several hundred of the donors relied on high-throughput TCR beta sequencing. Donor age, sex, ethnicity and CMV serostatus were collected together with the repertoire data. In a later genetic analysis, genome-wide SNP genotypes for 398 of the 666 donors were used, and that subset was treated as a discovery cohort. All discovery cohort repertoires had been generated using a single sequencing platform. Both class I and class II loci were covered by HLA typing, at four-digit resolution. Typing coverage varied by locus: roughly 620-640 donors for A, B, C, DRB1 and DQB1; roughly 500 for DQA1; 600 to 610 for DPA1; 450 to 480 for DPB1. Roughly five DR-DQ haplotypes were handled as single units for association and clustering because linkage in the cohort was strong. On average, roughly 250,000 unique TCR beta nucleotide sequences were sequenced per donor among 398 genotyped donors of the cohort, with 15% to 20% of those sequences being non-productive. Beyond this particular receptor, the publication reports: A cluster of highly shared sequence variants was judged likely to represent a technical artifact of the sequencing pipeline. Broadly in line with IMGT annotations, most TCR beta V segments showed up in productive rearrangements about 87% or about 30% of the time in an earlier analysis of 450 to 600 of the donors. According to a later genetic analysis, donors in an Asian-associated ancestry cluster had fewer N-insertions in productive TCRs than the roughly 670-donor mean. Presence/absence analyses assumed roughly uniform sequencing depth across donors, an assumption that may not hold. In vitro tests confirmed that three of the cytomegalovirus-associated TCR beta chains recognize cytomegalovirus antigens. The authors suggested that the approach could potentially be extended to other disease states and immunological phenotypes. A total of about 150 TCR beta chains were listed by the study as associated with cytomegalovirus. Linkage disequilibrium might explain the correlated functional status among segregating V segments, but an unknown experimental factor could not be ruled out. Because the 87-base-pair reads could not distinguish some IMGT-functional V segments, including TRBV6-2 and TRBV6-3, those segments were excluded. According to a later analysis, parvovirus B19, influenza, CMV and Epstein-Barr virus appeared linked to several top co-occurrence clusters. A later analysis found that TCR association rates varied across HLA loci, with DRB1 alleles showing the most associated TCRs and HLA-C alleles the fewest. V-gene and J-gene trimming of TCR beta chains was associated with a missense DCLRE1C variant in a later genetic analysis, and the association was replicated in an independent cohort. For the cohort, immune exposure information was limited to CMV serostatus. When HLA alleles, especially DR and DQ, strongly co-occurred, attributing TCR associations to individual alleles was difficult. Because counts were too low, about 17 rarely observed V segments, including chromosome 9 orphons, were excluded from the earlier analysis of several hundred of the donors. According to a later analysis, most CMV-associated TCR beta chains appeared to be HLA-restricted, and the HLA associations seemed to be driven largely by CMV exposure. Because HLA typing was unavailable for some donors at each locus, only the typed subset was used in association tests. Cytomegalovirus status was reported to be diagnosed by the classifier with high specificity and sensitivity in both the original and validation cohorts. The cohort was sequenced for TCR beta chains only, and without alpha or paired-chain data the features that could be detected were limited. A later analysis found that HLA-associated TCR beta chains were more clonally expanded and had lower generation probabilities than equally common non-associated chains. A later analysis associated 16,951 TCR beta sequences with specific HLA alleles at a false discovery rate of 0.05. While some public TCRs were present in many individuals, most TCR sequences turned up only very rarely across donors. A further reported finding was that TCR beta sequences accurately predicted the HLA-A and HLA-B alleles for most subjects in the first cohort.

The library was generated by the immunoSEQ multiplex PCR assay. For the multiplex PCR, a mixture combining 60 forward primers for TCR Vbeta segments and 13 reverse primers for TCR Jbeta segments was used. The CDR3 region of rearranged TCR beta genes was amplified from genomic DNA by a multiplex PCR assay. Amplified TCR beta libraries were sequenced as 87-base-pair reads on the Illumina HiSeq System. Regarding the original processing steps: In a later analysis, some 80 million unique TCR beta chains were counted across the 650 to 700 repertoires, and roughly 11 million of these chains were shared by at least two donors. A nearest-neighbor algorithm error-corrected the raw reads and collapsed the reads into unique sequences, merging closely related sequences to remove PCR and sequencing errors. V, D and J gene segments were assigned by aligning CDR3 sequences to IMGT reference sequences. For a sequence to be retained, at least a six-nucleotide match to both a V gene segment and a J gene segment was required. Rearrangements were called productive when the CDR3 lacked stop codons and stayed in frame with V and J; all others were non-productive. CDR3 was defined by IMGT convention, running from the second conserved V-encoded cysteine to the conserved J-encoded phenylalanine. In an earlier analysis of more than 550 of the donors, sequences lacking an unambiguous match to a single V gene segment were excluded. In an earlier analysis of a few hundred of the donors, V segments were called functional above 56.7% productive rearrangements and were called segregating when the between-donor standard deviation exceeded 5%. A statistical classification framework was developed to diagnose cytomegalovirus status using the catalog of TCR beta chain sequences. In a later analysis, TCR nucleotide sequences were compared against IMGT/GENE-DB human TR gene sequences so that V and J genes could be assigned. Using the TCRdist pipeline, a later analysis assigned CDR3 sequences along with most-parsimonious VDJ recombination scenarios. In a later analysis, every TCR beta chain was defined by the combination of its CDR3 amino acid sequence and its V-gene family, and reads without a unique V-gene family were dropped. As a way to deal with suspected cross-contamination and a sequencing artifact, a later analysis dropped 500 to 700 nucleotide sequences that were highly shared and had low generation probability. In a later analysis, a clonal expansion index was calculated for each public chain from normalized within-repertoire ranks of inferred template counts. Generation probabilities in a later analysis came from a VDJ recombination model fitted to out-of-frame rearrangements, and those results were checked against IGoR. In a later analysis, hypergeometric tests were used to score TCR-TCR, TCR-HLA and TCR-CMV co-occurrence, with a repertoire-size bias correction applied to TCR pairs. To estimate false discovery rates, a later analysis permuted the HLA or CMV assignments 20 times. In a later analysis, co-occurring TCRs were grouped using DBSCAN, with TCRdist sequence similarity added in when clustering inside HLA-allele-positive subsets. Repertoires with fewer than 30,000 or more than 120,000 public chains were left out of co-occurrence clustering, as were several repertoires with anomalous nucleotide sharing. The table comes from immuneACCESS by way of TCRdb, which keeps in-frame sequences with V and J called. Part of the clones is missing from these tables; in studies checked, under half for an unresolved V gene and the rest for unknown reasons. The D gene and trimming were derived from the DNA, and the V and J assignments and clone size from that table. Counted in this sample were 220,000 or so clones; about 81% of them appeared once. Approximately 2.5% of the sample lies in the top ten.

CDR1 and CDR2, per the germline V gene, are MDHEN and SYDVKM. The cysteine opens and the phenylalanine closes a CDR3 of 13 amino acids. The DNA shown is the 39-base CDR3, in frame from base 1. The junction carries 15 bases between V and J, which are trimmed by 8 bases and 7 bases respectively. The cohort consisted of 650 to 850 healthy bone marrow donors. All cohort members were sampled while nominally healthy, although unrecorded immune exposures were likely present. The donor tested CMV seronegative and was one of the 352 seronegative cohort members. A peripheral blood sample was collected from each donor, and TCR beta sequencing was performed on peripheral blood mononuclear cells. Genomic DNA extraction from the blood cell samples was performed with the Qiagen DNeasy Blood Extraction Kit.

The chain is made from TRBV28 and TRBJ1-5, with the D gene not confidently named. The sample was PBMCs. The TCR sequence derives from a woman between 40 and 55 years old in good health and CMV-seronegative. The DNA reads as follows: TGTGCCAGCGTGACGGATACCGGGCAGCCCCAGCATTTT. Its coded protein is CASVTDTGQPQHF.